The 17 T cell receptor beta chains presented below share a single source sample, sequenced in a study of regulatory T cells in long-lasting Graves disease. Indicated time point: newly diagnosed GD, antithyroid drugs for less than 3 months. The authors made the TCR library using RNA they extracted from PBMCs. Library construction for TCR beta used iRepertoire HTBI primers and Arm-PCR of CDR3 regions. From the multiplex PCR reads, TCRdb called clonotypes with MiXCR, one entry per CDR3 protein. This table has 600,000 to 650,000 distinct CDR3 sequences, about 16% appearing once. This sample was also put to use in a study of T cells in Graves' hyperthyroidism and ophthalmopathy.

The sample consisted of peripheral blood mononuclear cells (PBMCs), taken at new diagnosis, from a patient treated with antithyroid drugs. All receptors derive from a woman aged 30 to 39 with Graves disease.

This clonotype was counted a few times. The CDR3 DNA is TGTGCCAGCAGTGAATTGGGGGGTGCCCATCCCAGAAACTACGAGCAGTACTTC. This codes for CASSELGGAHPRNYEQYF. The V gene is TRBV6-1, the J gene TRBJ2-7; D perhaps matches TRBD2 (6 bases). Germline V gene sequence: CDR1 MNHNS, CDR2 SASEGT. CDR3 length: 18 amino acids. Between the trimmed V and J ends, which lost 2 bases and 3 bases, there was a span of 23 bases.

This rearrangement joins TRBV30 to TRBJ2-7; D remains unclear. The CDR3 covers 12 residues. Germline lookup yields CDR1 GTSNPN and CDR2 SVGIG (reference sequence). V was clipped by 5 bases and J by 2 bases, with 10 bases between them. CDR3 coding DNA: TGTGCCTGGGCCAGGTTTCCCTACGAGCAGTACTTC. Encoded protein: CAWARFPYEQYF.

This clonotype was detected a few times. This clone may be a read error of a much larger clone one base away. J is TRBJ2-1 and V is TRBV19; D might be TRBD1 (5 bases). The length of the CDR3 is 15 residues. Germline V gene data show CDR1 as LNHDA and CDR2 as SQIVND (reference sequence). Between the trimmed V and J ends, which lost 4 bases and 0 bases, there was a span of 10 bases. The CDR3 loop reads CASSTQESSYNEQFF. Here the CDR3 DNA reads TGTGCCAGTAGTACACAGGAGAGCTCCTACAATGAGCAGTTCTTC.

The chain employs TRBV20-1 and TRBJ2-3; TRBD2 aligns across 10 bases. The CDR3 extends over 16 amino acids. The germline CDR1 and CDR2 sequences are DFQATT and SNEGSKA (reference sequence). The V segment lost 0 bases and the J segment 4 bases; nucleotides outside the gene matches: 7. The CDR3 here is CSARDPAGGRADTQYF. Written as DNA, the CDR3 is TGCAGTGCTAGAGATCCAGCGGGAGGGAGGGCAGATACGCAGTATTTT.

The genes are TRBV5-1 and TRBJ2-3, with 12 bases fitting TRBD2. Looked up from germline, CDR1 is SGHRS and CDR2 is YFSETQ. The CDR3 has 17 amino acids. The ends lost 0 bases at V and 6 bases at J; junction bases unmatched: 8. CDR3 sequence reads: CASSLGTSGRTLDTQYF. The CDR3 nucleotides read TGCGCCAGCAGCTTGGGAACTAGCGGGAGGACTCTGGATACGCAGTATTTT.

This chain joins TRBV18 and TRBJ2-1; 9 bases agree with TRBD2. The CDR3 contains 15 residues. The V gene's germline CDR1 is KGHSH and CDR2 LQKENI. V was clipped by 3 bases and J by 6 bases; unmatched bases: 6. As DNA, the CDR3 is TGTGCCAGCTCACCCGTAGCGGGAGATGGCAATGAGCAGTTCTTC. It translates to CASSPVAGDGNEQFF.

V gene TRBV19 combines with J gene TRBJ1-2, with D uncertain. This CDR3 has 14 residues. Germline values: CDR1 LNHDA, CDR2 SQIVND (reference sequence). V was shortened by 5 bases and J by 0 bases, with 10 bases between the two germline ends. CDR3 nucleotide sequence: TGTGCCAGTAGTGTCACACAAACTAACTATGGCTACACCTTC. The encoded protein is CASSVTQTNYGYTF.

V usage is TRBV9 and J usage is TRBJ2-3; D is unclear. In germline, CDR1 is SGDLS, CDR2 YYNGEE. Trimming took 0 bases from V and 1 from J, leaving 12 bases between them. The CDR3 contains 16 residues. CDR3 nucleotide sequence: TGTGCCAGCAGCGTAGTTCTTGGTCTCGGCACAGATACGCAGTATTTT. Its protein is CASSVVLGLGTDTQYF.

The CDR3 is CASSVRQGLIHEQYF. In nucleotides, the CDR3 is TGTGCCAGCAGCGTAAGACAGGGATTGATTCACGAGCAGTACTTC. The rearrangement joins TRBV9 to TRBJ2-7; 7 bases line up with TRBD1. This CDR3 has 15 amino acids. V gave up 1 base and J gave up 5 bases; unmatched junction bases: 9. CDR1 SGDLS and CDR2 YYNGEE come from the germline V gene.

This clonotype was detected many times. J is TRBJ1-2 and V is TRBV9; 8 bases are a match to TRBD1. J was trimmed by 7 bases and V by 4 bases; bases with no gene match: 9. Germline-derived CDR1 and CDR2 are SGDLS and YYNGEE. The CDR3 length is 14 residues. CDR3 loop: CASSLRTGPGGYTF. DNA for the CDR3: TGTGCCAGCAGCCTCCGGACAGGGCCAGGTGGCTACACCTTC.

As concerns this clonotype: This is likely an artifact of a read error, given a far larger clone one base away. The chain recombines TRBV5-8 with TRBJ2-7; 10 bases fit TRBD2. The CDR3 runs to 14 residues. CDR1 SGHTS and CDR2 YDEGEE come from the germline V gene. The CDR3 DNA sequence: TGTGCCAGCAGCTTACTAGCGGGGACGTACGAGCTGTACTTC. This translates into CASSLLAGTYELYF.

At least ten counts were recorded for this clonotype. The chain joins TRBV2 to TRBJ2-3; 7 positions agree with TRBD2. Germline loops: CDR1 SNHLY, CDR2 FYNNEI. The CDR3 has 15 amino acids. The V and J ends lost 7 bases and 4 bases, in that order; junction bases with no gene match: 11. CDR3 sequence: CASIESGVGADTQYF. CDR3 nucleotide sequence: TGTGCCAGCATCGAGAGCGGGGTAGGCGCAGATACGCAGTATTTT.

About this clonotype itself: This sequence is one base from a far larger clone and is likely a read error. The chain recombines TRBV3-1 with TRBJ1-1; D unclear. Germline CDR1 LGHDT, CDR2 YNNKEL (reference sequence). Trimming left V 7 bases short and J 1 base short, with 10 bases between. The CDR3 runs 13 residues. CDR3 nucleotides: TGTGCCAGCACCCGGACGGAGAACACTGAAGCTTTCTTT. It is translated as CASTRTENTEAFF.

A few counts support this clonotype. This chain connects TRBV19 to TRBJ2-2; maybe TRBD2 (6 bases). Per the germline V gene, CDR1 is LNHDA and CDR2 is SQIVND (reference sequence). This CDR3 spans 16 amino acids. V was clipped by 4 bases and J by 0 bases, with 12 bases between them. CDR3 protein: CASSTRRGTNTGELFF. CDR3 DNA: TGTGCCAGTAGTACCCGACGGGGGACGAACACCGGGGAGCTGTTTTTT.

The table lists this clonotype with many counts. The CDR3 spells CASSLTGSWDQETQYF. Here the CDR3 DNA reads TGTGCCAGCAGTTTAACTGGGAGTTGGGACCAAGAGACCCAGTACTTC. The V and J genes are TRBV28 and TRBJ2-5; TRBD2 might be the D (5 bases). CDR3 length: 16 residues. CDR1 and CDR2 from the germline V gene are MDHEN and SYDVKM. Trimming removed 2 bases from V and 0 bases from J, with 13 bases in between.

J is TRBJ1-4 and V is TRBV7-9; the D is unclear. V was pared by 1 base and J by 3 bases, with 6 bases between. CDR3 length: 14 amino acids. Germline V lookup: CDR1 SEHNR, CDR2 FQNEAQ (reference sequence). CDR3 in amino acids: CASSLEGPNEKLFF. The DNA for the CDR3 is TGTGCCAGCAGCTTAGAAGGTCCTAATGAAAAACTGTTTTTT.

Ten or more counts support this clonotype. The chain employs TRBV12-3 or TRBV12-4 and TRBJ2-7, with D unresolved. This CDR3 comprises 14 residues. Trimming took 6 bases from V and 0 from J, leaving 12 bases between them. This chain's CDR3 is CASRNDLSSYEQYF. As DNA, the CDR3 is TGTGCCAGCAGGAACGATCTTAGCTCCTACGAGCAGTACTTC.